These T cell receptor beta chains were read from a single sample in a study of blood T cell repertoires in COVID-19. Clones were sequenced by immunoSEQ multiplex PCR, and TCRdb holds only the in-frame ones, with some missing. The sample lists 100,000 to 150,000 clones, roughly 92% occurring once. Sequencing used peripheral blood. The receptors were gathered from a man in his fifties with COVID-19, enrolled during active disease. CDR3s include the opening cysteine and the closing phenylalanine or tryptophan. The D gene is left open where the match is weak. A clone size is listed for some rows: how often the clone was seen (once, few, many), or a class if it is expanded.

>TRBV5-1|-|-|TRBJ2-3
CASSLGQSTDTQYF
TGCGCCAGCAGCTTGGGACAGTCGACAGATACGCAGTATTTT
>TRBV5-8|-|-|TRBJ2-4
CASSGWDTLAKNIQYF
TGTGCCAGCAGCGGCTGGGACACACTAGCCAAAAACATTCAGTACTTC
>TRBV28|-|-|TRBJ2-7
CASSGVQGYEQYF
TGTGCCAGCAGTGGGGTACAGGGCTACGAGCAGTACTTC
>TRBV27|-|TRBD1|TRBJ1-2
CASSSLGQERGYTF
TGTGCCAGCAGCTCATTGGGACAGGAACGTGGCTACACCTTC
>TRBV19|-|TRBD1|TRBJ1-4
CASSMGQFNEKLFF
TGTGCCAGTAGCATGGGACAGTTTAATGAAAAACTGTTTTTT
>TRBV9|-|-|TRBJ2-3
CASSATRGDTQYF
TGTGCCAGCAGCGCGACCCGGGGAGATACGCAGTATTTT
>TRBV4-2|many|TRBD2|TRBJ2-2
CASSQGTSDTGELFF
TGTGCCAGCAGCCAAGGGACTAGCGACACCGGGGAGCTGTTTTTT
>TRBV9|medium-sized|TRBD2|TRBJ2-1
CASSGDSGRDEQFF
TGTGCCAGCAGCGGAGATAGCGGGAGGGATGAGCAGTTCTTC
>TRBV4-1|-|-|TRBJ1-4
CASSRDKSGEKLFF
TGCGCCAGCAGCCGGGACAAGAGCGGTGAAAAACTGTTTTTT
>TRBV19|-|-|TRBJ2-1
CASSIGGRDEQFF
TGTGCCAGTAGTATCGGCGGTCGCGATGAGCAGTTCTTC
>TRBV5-4|-|TRBD1|TRBJ1-4
CASSAARQGGEKLFF
TGTGCCAGCAGCGCCGCCCGACAGGGTGGGGAAAAACTGTTTTTT
>TRBV19|-|-|TRBJ2-2
CASRKDRGGTGELFF
TGTGCCAGTAGGAAAGACAGGGGAGGGACCGGGGAGCTGTTTTTT
>TRBV5-1|-|-|TRBJ2-5
CASSGRNGGPGETQYF
TGCGCCAGCAGCGGCAGAAACGGAGGGCCGGGGGAGACCCAGTACTTC
>TRBV9|-|TRBD2|TRBJ2-1
CASTSLTSGSDYNEQFF
TGTGCCAGCACCTCCCTAACTAGCGGGAGTGACTACAATGAGCAGTTCTTC
>TRBV7-2|-|TRBD1|TRBJ1-3
CASSFHDRGTGNTIYF
TGTGCCAGCAGCTTCCATGACAGGGGTACTGGAAACACCATATATTTT
>TRBV5-8|-|-|TRBJ1-1
CASSRGTPATEAFF
TGTGCCAGCAGCCGCGGGACCCCGGCGACTGAAGCTTTCTTT
>TRBV5-8|-|-|TRBJ1-1
CASSFSLNTEAFF
TGTGCCAGCAGCTTTAGTTTGAACACTGAAGCTTTCTTT
>TRBV3-1/TRBV3-2|once|-|TRBJ1-1
CASSQDGGNTEAFF
TGTGCCAGCAGCCAAGATGGAGGGAACACTGAAGCTTTCTTT
>TRBV7-2|-|TRBD2|TRBJ2-2
CASSFGGGAGELFF
TGTGCCAGCAGCTTTGGGGGAGGGGCCGGGGAGCTGTTTTTT
>TRBV2|-|-|TRBJ1-6
CASSRTAANSPLHF
TGTGCCAGCAGTCGGACAGCGGCAAATTCACCCCTCCACTTT
>TRBV10-3|-|-|TRBJ2-1
CAIRDFNGVGRNNEQFF
TGTGCCATCCGGGACTTCAATGGAGTAGGGAGAAACAATGAGCAGTTCTTC
>TRBV9|-|TRBD1|TRBJ2-1
CASSPVLGQNEQFF
TGTGCCAGCAGCCCGGTGTTGGGACAGAACGAGCAGTTCTTC
>TRBV19|-|-|TRBJ2-3
CASSIEAGTARALGPEGTQYF
TGTGCCAGTAGTATAGAGGCGGGGACAGCGAGGGCCTTGGGGCCCGAGGGTACGCAGTATTTT
>TRBV29-1|once|-|TRBJ2-2
CSVRGQGNSGELFF
TGCAGCGTCCGGGGCCAGGGGAATTCCGGGGAGCTGTTTTTT
>TRBV5-1|-|-|TRBJ2-1
CASSLAELRGSSYNEQFF
TGCGCCAGCAGCTTGGCCGAGCTCCGGGGGAGCTCCTACAATGAGCAGTTCTTC
>TRBV18|-|TRBD1|TRBJ1-2
CASSPPNPKGGADGYTF
TGTGCCAGCTCACCACCCAACCCGAAAGGGGGCGCGGATGGCTACACCTTC
>TRBV10-2|-|TRBD1|TRBJ2-1
CASSEALQGANEQFF
TGCGCCAGCAGTGAGGCGTTACAGGGGGCCAATGAGCAGTTCTTC
>TRBV4-2|-|TRBD2|TRBJ2-1
CASSQRGSSEQFF
TGTGCCAGCAGCCAGCGGGGGTCGAGTGAGCAGTTCTTC
>TRBV2|-|TRBD1|TRBJ1-6
CASRRTGVTYNSPLHF
TGTGCCAGCAGGCGGACAGGGGTCACCTATAATTCACCCCTCCACTTT
>TRBV5-4|-|TRBD1|TRBJ1-2
CASVIQGAGNYGYTF
TGTGCCAGCGTCATACAGGGGGCGGGTAACTATGGCTACACCTTC
>TRBV11-2|-|-|TRBJ1-5
CASSLGPGSDQPQHF
TGTGCCAGCAGCTTGGGTCCAGGGTCAGATCAGCCCCAGCATTTT
>TRBV25-1|-|-|TRBJ2-1
CASRTRTKDEQFF
TGTGCCAGCAGGACTAGGACAAAGGATGAGCAGTTCTTC
>TRBV5-4|-|TRBD2|TRBJ2-5
CASSSGLVGGETQYF
TGTGCCAGCAGCTCGGGACTAGTCGGGGGAGAGACCCAGTACTTC
>TRBV19|-|-|TRBJ2-7
CASSIVLQSYEQYF
TGTGCCAGTAGTATAGTTCTACAGTCCTACGAGCAGTACTTC
>TRBV4-2|-|-|TRBJ1-4
CASSQDGGKKLFF
TGTGCCAGCAGCCAAGATGGGGGGAAAAAACTGTTTTTT
>TRBV9|-|TRBD2|TRBJ2-3
CASSVVGGAQYF
TGTGCCAGCAGCGTAGTGGGGGGGGCGCAGTATTTT
>TRBV25-1|-|-|TRBJ2-3
CASSSDRDPSTDTQYF
TGTGCCAGCAGTAGTGACAGAGACCCTAGCACAGATACGCAGTATTTT
>TRBV7-9|-|-|TRBJ2-7
CASSLGAGGHQNEQYF
TGTGCCAGCAGCTTAGGAGCCGGCGGACACCAGAACGAGCAGTACTTC
>TRBV19|-|TRBD2|TRBJ2-1
CASSPSGRFGEQFF
TGTGCCAGTAGTCCTAGCGGGAGATTTGGTGAGCAGTTCTTC
>TRBV15|-|-|TRBJ2-1
CATSTPLTSSYNEQFF
TGTGCCACCAGCACCCCCCTTACGAGCTCCTACAATGAGCAGTTCTTC
>TRBV10-1|-|TRBD2|TRBJ2-3
CASSESGLAGDGGTDTQYF
TGCGCCAGCAGTGAGTCCGGACTAGCGGGAGACGGGGGGACAGATACGCAGTATTTT
>TRBV18|-|-|TRBJ2-1
CASSPRPGINNEQFF
TGTGCCAGCTCACCACGCCCGGGAATAAACAATGAGCAGTTCTTC
>TRBV10-3|-|TRBD1|TRBJ1-6
CAISPGTGGSPLHF
TGTGCCATCAGTCCCGGGACAGGGGGTTCACCCCTCCACTTT
>TRBV15|-|TRBD2|TRBJ2-1
CATSRNPPGAGGILSYNEQFF
TGTGCCACCAGCAGAAACCCACCTGGGGCGGGAGGGATACTCTCCTACAATGAGCAGTTCTTC
>TRBV19|-|TRBD1|TRBJ2-6
CASSARTGGRSGANVLTF
TGTGCCAGTAGTGCCCGGACAGGGGGCAGGTCTGGGGCCAACGTCCTGACTTTC
>TRBV2|-|TRBD2|TRBJ2-1
CASIPGTSGREQFF
TGTGCCAGCATTCCCGGGACTAGCGGGAGGGAGCAGTTCTTC
>TRBV19|-|TRBD2|TRBJ2-3
CASSTRLAGEFGTDTQYF
TGTGCCAGTAGTACCCGACTAGCGGGAGAGTTTGGCACAGATACGCAGTATTTT
>TRBV5-4|-|-|TRBJ2-1
CASSRAGPNEQFF
TGTGCCAGCAGTAGAGCGGGCCCCAATGAGCAGTTCTTC
>TRBV4-1|-|-|TRBJ1-1
CASSQGGGVEAFF
TGCGCCAGCAGCCAAGGAGGAGGGGTTGAAGCTTTCTTT
>TRBV6-1|-|-|TRBJ2-6
CASSGGSGANVLTF
TGTGCCAGCAGTGGAGGGTCGGGGGCCAACGTCCTGACTTTC
>TRBV9|-|TRBD1|TRBJ1-2
CASSSPTGSANYGYTF
TGTGCCAGCAGCTCACCGACAGGGTCAGCTAACTATGGCTACACCTTC
>TRBV7-3|-|TRBD2|TRBJ2-3
CASSRGLAGVPDTQYF
TGTGCCAGCAGCCGGGGACTAGCGGGAGTTCCAGATACGCAGTATTTT
>TRBV19|-|TRBD1|TRBJ2-1
CASSGQGHNEQFF
TGTGCCAGTAGCGGACAGGGACACAATGAGCAGTTCTTC
>TRBV6-2/TRBV6-3|-|TRBD2|TRBJ2-5
CASSSLAGVGTQYF
TGTGCCAGCAGTTCACTAGCGGGAGTCGGTACCCAGTACTTC
>TRBV19|-|-|TRBJ2-6
CASSSRANVLTF
TGTGCCAGTAGTTCAAGGGCCAACGTCCTGACTTTC
>TRBV28|-|TRBD1|TRBJ2-3
CASSSSGQGKGDTQYF
TGTGCCAGCAGTTCGTCGGGACAGGGGAAGGGAGATACGCAGTATTTT